One and the same sample provided the 8 T cell receptor beta chains below, sequenced in a study of blood T cell repertoires in COVID-19. Using immunoSEQ multiplex PCR, the repertoire was profiled, and TCRdb retains in-frame clones only, with some absent. Of about 160,000 clones in the sample, around four fifths were seen once. Specimen: peripheral blood. Source of these receptors: a man in his sixties or seventies with acute or convalescent COVID-19.

This clone has a handful of counts. The J gene is TRBJ1-2, the V gene TRBV5-1; TRBD1 is a possible D gene (5 bases). In germline, CDR1 is SGHRS, CDR2 YFSETQ. The germline V and J ends were trimmed by 4 bases and 2 bases, with 15 bases remaining between them. This CDR3 is built from 15 residues. CDR3 nucleotide sequence: TGCGCCAGCAGCAGCGGGGGGACCCTAAACTATGGCTACACCTTC. Translating it yields CASSSGGTLNYGYTF.

This chain links TRBV5-4 with TRBJ1-2; D gene ambiguous. The CDR3 covers 13 residues. V gave up 3 bases and J gave up 8 bases, with 14 bases separating them. Germline V gene data show CDR1 as SGHNT and CDR2 as YYREEE (reference sequence). The CDR3 DNA reads TGTGCCAGCAGCTCGGCGGGTAGCAGAGGCTACACCTTC. This gives the protein CASSSAGSRGYTF.

The gene calls are TRBV5-8 and TRBJ2-7; D is uncertain. Per germline, CDR1 SGHTS and CDR2 YDEGEE. V was clipped by 2 bases and J by 6 bases, with 6 bases between them. CDR3 length: 11 residues. The chain's CDR3 is CASSFPGEQYF. CDR3 nucleotides: TGTGCCAGCAGCTTTCCGGGCGAGCAGTACTTC.

The chain joins TRBV27 to TRBJ2-7; the match to TRBD1 covers 8 bases. V was pared by 3 bases and J by 1 base, with 8 bases of the junction left unmatched. CDR3 length equals 16 residues. Germline V gene lookup returns CDR1 MNHEY and CDR2 SMNVEV (reference sequence). This chain's CDR3 is CASSFSQGARSYEQYF. For the CDR3, the DNA is TGTGCCAGCAGTTTTTCCCAGGGGGCGCGTTCCTACGAGCAGTACTTC.

The V gene is TRBV6-5, the J gene TRBJ1-1, with 8 bases aligning to TRBD1. Looked up from germline, CDR1 is MNHEY and CDR2 is SVGAGI. J lost 8 bases, V lost 6 bases, and 5 bases had no gene match. CDR3 size: 12 residues. Written as DNA, the CDR3 is TGTGCCAGCAGCCAAGGGACAGGCGAAGCTTTCTTT. Translating it yields CASSQGTGEAFF.

This clone was found once. The chain couples TRBV6-5 to TRBJ1-6; D is ambiguous. This CDR3 is built from 16 residues. Germline V gives CDR1 MNHEY, CDR2 SVGAGI. The germline V and J ends were trimmed by 4 bases and 0 bases, with 10 bases remaining between them. The CDR3 sequence is CASSFQPSSYNSPLHF. The CDR3 DNA follows: TGTGCCAGCAGTTTCCAACCCAGCTCCTATAATTCACCCCTCCACTTT.

The chain joins TRBV7-9 to TRBJ2-3, with D possibly matching TRBD1 (6 bases). The CDR3 spans 15 residues. Germline lookup yields CDR1 SEHNR and CDR2 FQNEAQ (reference sequence). Trimming shortened V by 4 bases and J by 3 bases, and 14 bases separated the two germline ends. DNA for the CDR3: TGTGCCAGCAGCTCTCTGCAGGGGATGACAGATACGCAGTATTTT. Translating it yields CASSSLQGMTDTQYF.

The genes are TRBV3-1 (or the pseudogene TRBV3-2) and TRBJ2-7; 10 nucleotides line up with TRBD2. The CDR3 consists of 17 residues. After removal of 0 bases from V and 6 bases from J, the junction contained 11 bases not matched to a gene. The germline gives CDR1 LGHDT, CDR2 YNNKEL (reference sequence). The chain's CDR3 is CASSQEKALAGVREQYF. Written as DNA, the CDR3 is TGTGCCAGCAGCCAAGAGAAAGCCCTAGCGGGAGTCCGCGAGCAGTACTTC.